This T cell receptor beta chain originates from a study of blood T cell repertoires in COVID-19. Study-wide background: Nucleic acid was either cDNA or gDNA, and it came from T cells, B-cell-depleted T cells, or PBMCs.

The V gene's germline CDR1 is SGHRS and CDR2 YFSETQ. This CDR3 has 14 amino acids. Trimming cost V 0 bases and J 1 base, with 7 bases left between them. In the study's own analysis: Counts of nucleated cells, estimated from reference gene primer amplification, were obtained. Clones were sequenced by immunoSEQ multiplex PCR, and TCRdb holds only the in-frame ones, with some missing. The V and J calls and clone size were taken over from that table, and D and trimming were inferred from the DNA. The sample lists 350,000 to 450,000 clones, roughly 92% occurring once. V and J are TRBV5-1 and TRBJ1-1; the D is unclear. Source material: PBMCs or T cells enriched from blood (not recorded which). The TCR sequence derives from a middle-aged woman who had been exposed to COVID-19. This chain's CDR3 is CASSLASGNTEAFF. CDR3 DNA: TGCGCCAGCAGCTTGGCAAGCGGGAACACTGAAGCTTTCTTT.